This entry lists 9 T cell receptor beta chains sequenced from one sample in a study of cytomegalovirus exposure and HLA in healthy donors. 60 Vbeta and 13 Jbeta primers were used in PCR. Clones were sequenced by immunoSEQ multiplex PCR, and TCRdb holds only the in-frame ones, with some missing. This sample carries roughly 120,000 clones, over 70% of them seen once, and the ten largest clones take 11%. The material sequenced was PBMCs. Every receptor here comes from a woman aged 50 to 65 in good health and CMV-seropositive.

CDR3 nucleotides: TGTGCCAGCAGCAAAGGACAGCAAGAGACCCAGTACTTC. Its protein product is CASSKGQQETQYF. This chain joins TRBV11-2 and TRBJ2-5, with a tentative D call TRBD1 (6 bases). This CDR3 has 13 residues. CDR1 is SGHAT and CDR2 is FQNNGV in the germline V gene. Trimming pared 5 bases from V and 2 bases from J, leaving 9 bases between. Looking up the rest from reference TRBV11-2 and TRBJ2-5 gives the full variable domain: EAGVAQSPRYKIIEKRQSVAFWCNPISGHATLYWYQQILGQGPKLLIQFQNNGVVDDSQLPKDRFSAERLKGVDSTLKIQPAKLEDSAVYLCASSKGQQETQYFGPGTRLLVL.

The chain uses TRBV30 and TRBJ1-5; tentatively, D is TRBD1 (5 bases). This CDR3 has 14 amino acids. Trimming pared 2 bases from V and 8 bases from J, leaving 16 bases between. Germline V gene sequence: CDR1 GTSNPN, CDR2 SVGIG (reference sequence). The CDR3 DNA sequence: TGTGCCTGGAGTACCGGGACCTGGAGGGAGCCCCAGCATTTT. This encodes CAWSTGTWREPQHF.

V usage is TRBV11-1 and J usage is TRBJ2-3; a weak D match, TRBD1 (6 bases). The CDR3 has 12 residues. Germline assignment: CDR1 SGHAT and CDR2 FQDESV (reference sequence). Trimming cost V 7 bases and J 5 bases, with 10 bases left between them. The CDR3 region has the DNA TGTGCCAGCACCGAACAGGGAGATACGCAGTATTTT. This gives the protein CASTEQGDTQYF.

J is TRBJ2-1 and V is TRBV11-2, with TRBD2 matching over 7 bases. This CDR3 is built from 18 residues. The V gene's germline CDR1 is SGHAT and CDR2 FQNNGV. With 3 bases clipped from V and 2 bases from J, the junction kept 13 bases outside the gene matches. CDR3 bases: TGTGCCAGCAGCTTCACCGGGGTGCGGGCGGGAGCCTACAATGAGCAGTTCTTC. This sequence encodes CASSFTGVRAGAYNEQFF.

The rearrangement joins TRBV4-3 to TRBJ2-3, with 9 bases fitting TRBD1. Looked up from germline, CDR1 is LGHNA and CDR2 is YSLEER. CDR3 length equals 20 residues. Losses at the gene ends were 4 bases for V and 1 base for J; bases not matched to a gene: 18. CDR3 loop: CASSPTAPGQGYSRTDTQYF. CDR3 coding DNA: TGCGCCAGCAGCCCGACAGCACCGGGACAGGGATATTCCCGCACAGATACGCAGTATTTT.

This clone has only a few counts. The chain employs TRBV4-1 and TRBJ1-5; maybe TRBD1 (6 bases). The ends were cut back, 4 bases at V and 4 bases at J, with 8 bases in the middle. This CDR3 has 13 amino acids. Germline V gives CDR1 MGHRA, CDR2 YSYEKL. CDR3 sequence (DNA): TGCGCCAGCAGCCCAACAGGGAATCAGCCCCAGCATTTT. This gives the protein CASSPTGNQPQHF.

This clone was seen a handful of times. V is TRBV4-3 and J is TRBJ1-6, with D perhaps matching TRBD1 (6 bases). Germline lookup yields CDR1 LGHNA and CDR2 YSLEER. The CDR3 spans 16 residues. Trimming removed 0 bases at V and 10 bases at J, with 16 bases between. CDR3 in amino acids: CASSQDAGGPGSPLHF. The CDR3 region has the DNA TGCGCCAGCAGCCAAGATGCCGGGGGGCCTGGCTCACCCCTCCACTTT.

The chain couples TRBV27 to TRBJ2-2, with TRBD2 identical over 13 bases. The CDR3 is made up of 17 amino acids. Germline trimming cut 6 bases from V and 5 bases from J; bases unmatched to any gene: 9. Germline V gene lookup returns CDR1 MNHEY and CDR2 SMNVEV (reference sequence). CDR3 residues: CASSGTGLAGLTGELFF. CDR3 DNA: TGTGCCAGCAGCGGAACGGGACTAGCGGGACTAACCGGGGAGCTGTTTTTT.

The rearrangement links TRBV28 to TRBJ1-5, with D maybe TRBD1 (5 bases). The germline V gene encodes CDR1 MDHEN and CDR2 SYDVKM. The CDR3 is 16 residues long. V was shortened by 7 bases and J by 3 bases, with 19 bases between the two germline ends. Written as DNA, the CDR3 is TGTGCCAGCACCCTTCTTAGGGACTGGGACAATCAGCCCCAGCATTTT. It is translated as CASTLLRDWDNQPQHF. Complete variable domain (other parts from reference TRBV28 and TRBJ1-5): DVKVTQSSRYLVKRTGEKVFLECVQDMDHENMFWYRQDPGLGLRLIYFSYDVKMKEKGDIPEGYSVSREKKERFSLILESASTNQTSMYLCASTLLRDWDNQPQHFGDGTRLSIL.